This TCR beta chain emerged from a study of T cell responses to AZD1222 COVID-19 vaccine (dated by TCRdb to the early 2020s). Looking at the study overall: AZD1222 recipients with second doses at about 4 weeks or about 12 weeks were pooled, because spike-specific TCR depth and breadth did not differ between schedules. A total of 233 trial participants underwent TCR sequencing, of whom 207 received two doses of AZD1222 and some 26 received two doses of the MenACWY control vaccine. Enrollment into the trials was organized by age into subgroups of 18-55, 56-69 and 70-plus years, and those subgroups contained around 150, 28 and 57 TCR-sequenced participants, respectively. What the work shows at the level of the full study, not this receptor alone: Because no day 14 peak-response samples were available, repertoires were characterized only after the peak T cell response. In the small 56-69-year group, the increase in depth fell short of significance, most likely because of low power. Reportedly, close to half of the unique spike-specific TCRs recognized epitopes lying outside the regions that are mutated in the B.1.351 and B.1.1.7 variants. Conclusions about previously exposed vaccinees are limited because only five or six AZD1222 recipients were SARS-CoV-2 seropositive at baseline. Vaccine-associated CD4 TCRs spanned the whole spike protein, with dominant responses in regions 160-218 and 743-854. Spike-specific TCR breadth and depth rose significantly after two AZD1222 doses compared with day 0 and with MenACWY recipients. Participants were mostly white British and included more females than males, and it was suggested by the authors that clonal diversity may have been underestimated.

The CDR3 regions of human TCRbeta chains were analyzed by immunosequencing. On the authors' methods: Repertoire TCRs were checked for matches against a reference library of SARS-CoV-2-specific TCRs that had been generated using the MIRA antigen-specificity platform. Breadth was defined as the fraction of unique TCRs that were SARS-CoV-2-associated, and depth was defined as the fraction of total T cells that were SARS-CoV-2-associated. Using the MIRA data, each spike-specific TCR was mapped to the spike region that the TCR reacts to and placed in a CD4 or CD8 class. Log10-transformed breadth and depth values were compared by one-way ANOVA with Sidak's multiple comparisons tests. Not all clones reach the TCRdb copy of this immuneACCESS table, which keeps in-frame sequences only. Checked studies attribute under half of the gap to unresolved V genes and leave the rest unexplained. V and J calls plus clone size are reproduced from that table; the DNA served to infer D and trimming. Recorded for this sample are fewer than 200,000 clones; around 94% of them occurred a single time. The ten largest clones represent 1% to 1.5% of the sample.

The CDR3 sequence holds 14 residues, the cysteine and phenylalanine included. Just CDR3 DNA is preserved here, 42 bases in frame from base 1. CDR1 and CDR2 are read off the germline V gene as SGHTA and FQGNSA. The junction shows trimming of 1 base on V and 5 bases on J, plus 11 bases between the germline ends. The intended sense of this specimen's time point label: baseline before first vaccination. Vaccinee samples came from UK trials COV001 and COV002, including a single-blind randomized controlled phase 2/3 trial of AZD1222 (ChAdOx1 nCoV-19) in healthy adults. For TCRbeta chain sequencing, PBMC samples were collected from trial participants at day 0 and at day 28 after the second dose. As to this clone: Its antigen is still unknown. No base-level quality is on record; no much larger clone is a single base apart.

The chain uses TRBV7-2 and TRBJ2-5; the D element might be TRBD1 or TRBD2, as each aligns at 5 bases. The clonotype originates from an adult in good health. Sequenced material: peripheral blood, taken on day 0 of AZD1222 vaccination. The CDR3 corresponds to CASSLGTWGETQYF. The sequenced DNA is TGTGCCAGCAGCTTAGGGACCTGGGGGGAGACCCAGTACTTC.